Presented here are 25 T cell receptor beta chains from one specimen sequenced in a study of regulatory T cells in long-lasting Graves disease (dated by TCRdb to about 2021). Receptor amplification or capture employed multiplex PCR. The listed sequencing device is Illumina HiSeq 4000. TCR beta libraries were built with iRepertoire HTBI primers and Arm-PCR amplification of CDR3 regions. TCRdb trimmed public reads at Q25 via fastp, called clones via MiXCR and kept in-frame beta chains. Rows are unified per CDR3 protein, each entry keeping the most common DNA and genes. In this sample the table shows fewer than 550,000 distinct CDR3 sequences, about 15% of which occur a single time. The ten largest clonotypes hold about 23% of the sample. According to the study, the label for this sample's time point signals: newly diagnosed GD, antithyroid drugs for less than 3 months. RNA was extracted from PBMCs in TRIzol for both TCR sequencing and RNA sequencing.

This sample was also put to use in a study of T cells in Graves' hyperthyroidism and ophthalmopathy.

This sample comprised peripheral blood mononuclear cells (PBMCs), obtained at new diagnosis, from a patient treated with antithyroid drugs. These receptors all come from a woman aged 18-35 years with Graves disease. Donor details come from another sample of the same person, matched by shared clones.

This clonotype was seen ten or more times. The chain joins TRBV28 to TRBJ2-5, with 9 bases lining up with TRBD1. Germline loops: CDR1 MDHEN, CDR2 SYDVKM. The junction had 12 bases not matched to a gene; V was cut back by 8 bases and J by 5 bases. This CDR3 is built from 15 residues. The CDR3 spells CASQLGDRDLETQYF. CDR3 sequence (DNA): TGTGCCAGCCAATTAGGGGACAGGGATTTGGAGACCCAGTACTTC.

This clonotype came up a few times. A far larger clone is only one base removed, so a read error is likely. The chain combines TRBV5-5 with TRBJ2-3; TRBD2 matches 11 bases. The DNA end lines up better with TRBJ2-7; the J call may be wrong. The CDR3 totals 15 residues. Germline V lookup: CDR1 SGHKS, CDR2 YYEKEE (reference sequence). The CDR3 is CASSLRTSGHNEQYF. The CDR3 DNA is TGTGCCAGCAGCTTGCGGACTAGCGGGCACAATGAGCAGTACTTC.

This clonotype was seen at least ten times. The rearrangement uses TRBV7-2 and TRBJ2-3; 7 bases map to TRBD1. This CDR3 comprises 17 residues. Germline V gives CDR1 SGHTA, CDR2 FQGNSA. J gave up 3 bases and V 2 bases, and 11 bases lay outside the gene matches. The CDR3 bases are TGTGCCAGCAGCTTACGCCTGACAGGGTCTCTTACAGATACGCAGTATTTT. This codes for CASSLRLTGSLTDTQYF.

Worth noting for this clonotype: A much larger clone lies one base from this, so it may be a read error. This chain links TRBV4-3 with TRBJ2-7; 9 nucleotides agree with TRBD2. The J call is doubtful: the DNA matches TRBJ2-1 better. CDR1 is LGHNA and CDR2 is YSLEER in the germline V gene. This CDR3 has 16 amino acids. The CDR3 nucleotides are TGCGCCAGCAGCCAAGATATTATGGGCGGGAGGGACGAGCAGTTCTTC. This sequence encodes CASSQDIMGGRDEQFF.

This clonotype was detected ten times or more. CDR3 in amino acids: CSARDRRVSYEQYF. In nucleotides, the CDR3 is TGCAGTGCTAGAGATAGACGGGTCTCCTACGAGCAGTACTTC. The chain has TRBV20-1 and TRBJ2-7; no clear D. V lost 0 bases and J lost 0, with 9 bases in between. This CDR3 spans 14 amino acids. Germline V lookup: CDR1 DFQATT, CDR2 SNEGSKA (reference sequence).

This clonotype was detected ten times or more. This chain uses TRBV27 with TRBJ2-7; D is possibly TRBD2 (6 bases). Germline-derived CDR1 and CDR2 are MNHEY and SMNVEV (reference sequence). Trimming pared 6 bases from V and 1 base from J, leaving 19 bases between. The CDR3 contains 16 residues. This chain's CDR3 is CASRRGGTFTSYEQYF. The DNA for the CDR3 is TGTGCCAGCAGGAGGGGTGGGACTTTCACTTCCTACGAGCAGTACTTC.

The chain joins TRBV5-1 to TRBJ2-1; D unresolved. This CDR3 has 15 residues. V shed 4 bases and J shed 2 bases, with 13 bases lying between them. Germline V gene sequence: CDR1 SGHRS, CDR2 YFSETQ. Written as DNA, the CDR3 is TGCGCCAGCAGCCAGACCACCGGCCCCTACAATGAGCAGTTCTTC. Translation: CASSQTTGPYNEQFF.

The chain uses TRBV3-1 and TRBJ1-4; D uncertain. From germline, CDR1 is LGHDT and CDR2 YNNKEL (reference sequence). The CDR3 runs to 13 residues. V was clipped by 3 bases and J by 6 bases, with 8 bases between them. The CDR3 coding sequence is TGTGCCAGCAGCCAGGTCTTAGATGAAAAACTGTTTTTT. Translating it yields CASSQVLDEKLFF.

This clonotype was counted ten times or more. V gene TRBV7-3 combines with J gene TRBJ2-3; the D gene could be TRBD1 or TRBD2 (6 bases each). Looked up from germline, CDR1 is SGHTA and CDR2 is FQGTGA. The CDR3 totals 16 residues. V lost 4 bases and J lost 3, with 17 bases in between. CDR3 bases: TGTGCCAGCAGCTGGGGCGGAGGGGGGCGGACAGATACGCAGTATTTT. Translating it yields CASSWGGGGRTDTQYF.

This clonotype was seen ten or more times. V gene TRBV27 combines with J gene TRBJ2-5; 8 bases line up with TRBD2. The trim removed 5 bases at V and 5 bases at J, leaving 16 bases unmatched. Germline V gives CDR1 MNHEY, CDR2 SMNVEV (reference sequence). CDR3 size: 17 residues. This CDR3 reads CASSPDPGGGGRETQYF. The CDR3 bases are TGTGCCAGCAGTCCAGACCCCGGTGGGGGCGGGAGGGAGACCCAGTACTTC.

This clonotype occurred a few times. V and J are TRBV5-1 and TRBJ2-2, with unresolved D. The germline V gene encodes CDR1 SGHRS and CDR2 YFSETQ. V was clipped by 0 bases and J by 4 bases, with 16 bases between them. This CDR3 has 17 amino acids. The CDR3 loop is CASSLAWASRGTGELFF. The CDR3 DNA follows: TGCGCCAGCAGCTTGGCCTGGGCGTCCCGAGGCACCGGGGAGCTGTTTTTT.

The rearrangement links TRBV6-1 to TRBJ1-4; 9 bases are shared with TRBD1. The CDR3 totals 15 residues. Germline trimming cut 8 bases from V and 3 bases from J; bases unmatched to any gene: 7. Germline V gives CDR1 MNHNS, CDR2 SASEGT. CDR3 loop: CASATGGLSNEKLFF. CDR3 coding DNA: TGTGCCAGCGCAACAGGGGGCTTGTCTAATGAAAAACTGTTTTTT.

This chain links TRBV10-3 with TRBJ1-2, with a weak D call TRBD1 (6 bases). CDR1 and CDR2 (germline): ENHRY, SYGVKD. V was cut by 7 bases and J by 2 bases, with 14 bases left in between. The CDR3 is made up of 14 amino acids. This CDR3 reads CAINSQQGNYGYTF. The DNA of the CDR3 is TGTGCCATCAATTCCCAACAGGGAAACTATGGCTACACCTTC.

This clonotype has a count of ten or more. V gene TRBV20-1 combines with J gene TRBJ2-7; 10 bases are a match to TRBD2. The germline CDR1 and CDR2 sequences are DFQATT and SNEGSKA (reference sequence). The CDR3 is made up of 15 amino acids. V shed 1 base, J shed 5 bases, and the junction held 8 bases outside the gene matches. DNA of the CDR3: TGCAGTGCTAGAGGGCAACTAGCGGGATGGAACGAGCAGTACTTC. It codes for CSARGQLAGWNEQYF.

The genes are TRBV12-3 or TRBV12-4 and TRBJ1-5; possible D gene TRBD1, 6 bases. Trimming removed 5 bases from V and 1 base from J, with 12 bases in between. This CDR3 is 15 amino acids long. CDR3 DNA: TGTGCCAGCAGTCCAACAGGGACCAGCAATCAGCCCCAGCATTTT. Protein product: CASSPTGTSNQPQHF.

This clonotype came up many times. V usage is TRBV7-2 and J usage is TRBJ2-3; 8 nucleotides line up with TRBD2. From germline, CDR1 is SGHTA and CDR2 FQGNSA. This CDR3 comprises 16 residues. V shed 4 bases and J 1 base; nucleotides not matched to a gene: 7. The CDR3 coding sequence is TGTGCCAGCAGCTCAATAGCGGGAACACGCACAGATACGCAGTATTTT. Amino acid sequence: CASSSIAGTRTDTQYF. Full variable domain (remainder filled in from reference TRBV7-2 and TRBJ2-3): GAGVSQSPSNKVTEKGKDVELRCDPISGHTALYWYRQSLGQGLEFLIYFQGNSAPDKSGLPSDRFSAERTGGSVSTLTIQRTQQEDSAVYLCASSSIAGTRTDTQYFGPGTRLTVL.

The chain joins TRBV10-2 to TRBJ2-2; TRBD2 matches 12 bases. CDR3 length equals 15 residues. CDR1 and CDR2 from the germline V gene are WSHSY and SAAADI. The V gene end was trimmed by 5 bases and the J gene end by 4 bases; junction bases not matched to a gene: 2. The CDR3 reads CASSRGLAGTGELFF. In nucleotides, the CDR3 is TGCGCCAGCAGTAGGGGACTAGCGGGCACCGGGGAGCTGTTTTTT.

This clonotype was observed a handful of times. V usage is TRBV18 and J usage is TRBJ2-2, with a weak D call TRBD2 (6 bases). Germline assignment: CDR1 KGHSH and CDR2 LQKENI. This CDR3 comprises 16 residues. The V gene lost 3 bases and the J gene lost 1 base, with 12 bases spanning the gap. The CDR3 nucleotides are TGTGCCAGCTCACCCCCCAACGGGGGGAACACCGGGGAGCTGTTTTTT. Translation gives CASSPPNGGNTGELFF.

The chain carries TRBV12-3 or TRBV12-4 and TRBJ2-7; no clear D. The V gene lost 9 bases and the J gene lost 7 bases, with 19 bases spanning the gap. CDR3 size: 13 residues. CDR3 protein: CASGFDKSEEQYF. The CDR3 nucleotides are TGTGCCAGTGGCTTTGATAAGTCCGAAGAGCAGTACTTC.

The table lists this clonotype with a few counts. This chain uses TRBV7-6 with TRBJ2-1; 7 bases are shared with TRBD2. Germline V CDR1 and CDR2: SGHVS, FNYEAQ. V lost 0 bases, J lost 6 bases, and 5 bases stayed unmatched. The CDR3 runs 15 residues. Here the CDR3 reads CASSLAVGRGNEQFF. The CDR3 DNA sequence: TGTGCCAGCAGCTTAGCAGTGGGGAGGGGCAATGAGCAGTTCTTC.

V gene TRBV12-3 or TRBV12-4 combines with J gene TRBJ2-1; D ambiguous. This CDR3 has 13 residues. Trimming took off 8 bases at V and 7 bases at J, with 15 bases between the two ends. Written as DNA, the CDR3 is TGTGCCAGCCGAACAAGTCAATCAAATGAGCAGTTCTTC. As protein: CASRTSQSNEQFF.

This clonotype was seen at least ten times. V usage is TRBV20-1 and J usage is TRBJ2-7; 11 positions match TRBD2. Germline V gives CDR1 DFQATT, CDR2 SNEGSKA (reference sequence). There are 16 residues in the CDR3. The junction had 10 bases not matched to a gene; V was cut back by 3 bases and J by 3 bases. Written as DNA, the CDR3 is TGCAGTGCTAGTACACCGACTAGCGGGGCCCGCTACGAGCAGTACTTC. Amino acids: CSASTPTSGARYEQYF.

This clonotype has at least ten counts. The CDR3 loop is CASRRQPNQPQHF. The CDR3 DNA reads as TGCGCCAGCAGGAGGCAGCCCAATCAGCCCCAGCATTTT. The chain carries TRBV5-1 and TRBJ1-5; no clear D. The germline V gene has CDR1 SGHRS and CDR2 YFSETQ. The CDR3 length is 13 residues. V lost 5 bases, J lost 3 bases, and 9 bases lay in between.

The J gene is TRBJ1-1, the V gene TRBV6-1; D is undetermined. With 6 bases removed from V and 0 bases from J, the gap between germline ends came to 14 bases. The V gene's germline CDR1 is MNHNS and CDR2 SASEGT. The CDR3 is 15 amino acids. The CDR3: CASSPLLTLNTEAFF. For the CDR3, the DNA is TGTGCCAGCAGCCCGCTCCTGACACTGAACACTGAAGCTTTCTTT.

The V call is TRBV15, the J call TRBJ2-7, with 9 bases matching TRBD2. V gave up 6 bases and J gave up 0 bases; unmatched junction bases: 9. Germline V gives CDR1 LNHNV, CDR2 YYDKDF (reference sequence). CDR3 length: 16 residues. CDR3 nucleotides: TGTGCCACCAGTCTTAGCGGGGGCCAAACCTCCTACGAGCAGTACTTC. Protein sequence: CATSLSGGQTSYEQYF.